Listed below are T cell receptor beta chains from one sample, sequenced in a study of T cells in localized non-small cell lung cancer. The assay was immunoSEQ multiplex PCR, and TCRdb's table has in-frame clones only and misses some. The table lists about 82,000 clones, 80% of them singletons, with roughly 21% in the top ten. The source material was PBMCs, sampled before any cancer treatment. All receptors come from a man aged 35 to 70 with stage II squamous cell lung carcinoma. CDR3s include the opening cysteine and the closing phenylalanine or tryptophan. The D gene is left open where the match is weak. Clone size is not always given. Where it is, it says once, few, many or a class for expanded clones.

v_gene	d_gene	j_gene	abundance	CDR3nt	CDR3aa
TRBV7-9	.	TRBJ1-3	.	TGTGCCAGCAGCCCTGCCCTGGCGGTCTCTGGAAACACCATATATTTT	CASSPALAVSGNTIYF
TRBV7-3	.	TRBJ2-5	.	TGTGCCAGCAGCTTTACGGTACAAGAGACCCAGTACTTC	CASSFTVQETQYF
TRBV19	TRBD1	TRBJ1-5	.	TGTGCCAGTAGTATTGGACAGGGGGCAAATCAGCCCCAGCATTTT	CASSIGQGANQPQHF
TRBV27	.	TRBJ1-3	.	TGTGCCAGCACCCCTCCCAGTGATACCTCTGGAAACACCATATATTTT	CASTPPSDTSGNTIYF
TRBV6-1	.	TRBJ1-5	few	TGTGCCAGCAGTGTCGACAGTGATCAGCCCCAGCATTTT	CASSVDSDQPQHF
TRBV6-5	TRBD1	TRBJ2-2	once	TGTGCCAGCAGTGCCGACAGGGGGCGGACCGGGGAGCTGTTTTTT	CASSADRGRTGELFF
TRBV7-9	TRBD2	TRBJ2-2	.	TGTGCCAGCAGCTTAGCCGCAACTAGCGAGGAGGAGCTGTTTTTT	CASSLAATSEEELFF
TRBV6-1	TRBD1	TRBJ1-1	once	TGTGCCAGCGGTGACCAGGGGGTGATTACTGAAGCTTTCTTT	CASGDQGVITEAFF
TRBV19	TRBD2	TRBJ2-7	.	TGTGCCAGTACGCGGACTAGCGGGCCGAGCTCCTACGAGCAGTACTTC	CASTRTSGPSSYEQYF
TRBV27	.	TRBJ2-1	.	TGTGCCAGCAGCCGCTTGGGGCTAGCGTCTTACAATGAGCAGTTCTTC	CASSRLGLASYNEQFF
TRBV11-2	TRBD2	TRBJ2-1	.	TGTGCCAGCAGCTTAGGCCTAGCGGTATACAATGAGCAGTTCTTC	CASSLGLAVYNEQFF
TRBV19	.	TRBJ2-7	.	TGTGCCAGTAGTATTGGCCAGGGCAGGTACGAGCAGTACTTC	CASSIGQGRYEQYF
TRBV6-6	TRBD1	TRBJ1-2	.	TGTGCCACCACCGGACAGGGCGCGAGCGGCTACACCTTC	CATTGQGASGYTF
TRBV9	.	TRBJ1-1	.	TGTGCCAGCAGCGTAGCCCAAAACACTGAAGCTTTCTTT	CASSVAQNTEAFF
TRBV11-2	TRBD2	TRBJ2-7	.	TGTGCCAGCAGCTTTGGGACTAGCGGGAGATCCTACGAGCAGTACTTC	CASSFGTSGRSYEQYF
TRBV5-1	TRBD1	TRBJ2-1	.	TGCGCCAGCAGCTGGGGACAGGGCTCCTACAATGAGCAGTTCTTC	CASSWGQGSYNEQFF
TRBV27	.	TRBJ2-1	.	TGTGCCAGCAGTTTATCGATAGCGGTCAGCTCCTACAATGAGCAGTTCTTC	CASSLSIAVSSYNEQFF
TRBV5-5	.	TRBJ1-2	many	TGTGCCAGCAGATTCGGCCCTCGGGCTAACTATGGCTACACCTTC	CASRFGPRANYGYTF
TRBV6-5	TRBD1	TRBJ2-7	.	TGTGCCACAACCGGGACAGTGAGCTCCTACGAGCAGTACTTC	CATTGTVSSYEQYF
TRBV19	.	TRBJ1-1	.	TGTGCCAGTAGTATTGGTCGGGATGGGAGCACTGAAGCTTTCTTT	CASSIGRDGSTEAFF
TRBV19	TRBD2	TRBJ2-7	.	TGTGCCAGTTCAGCGGGGGGTTCCTACGAGCAGTACTTC	CASSAGGSYEQYF
TRBV6-5	.	TRBJ2-3	.	TGTGCCAGCAGTTTAGGGGGAAGAGATACGCAGTATTTT	CASSLGGRDTQYF
TRBV7-9	.	TRBJ2-5	.	TGTGCCAGCAGCTTGCCGGGAGCGGCCCAGTACTTC	CASSLPGAAQYF
TRBV15	TRBD1	TRBJ2-5	.	TGTGCCACCAGCACACAGGGGGCTGGGGAGACCCAGTACTTC	CATSTQGAGETQYF
TRBV5-4	.	TRBJ2-1	.	TGTGCCAGCACCCAGTCGGATGAGCAGTTCTTC	CASTQSDEQFF
TRBV9	.	TRBJ1-1	.	TGTGCCAGCAGCGGAAGCCCGCCATCGAACACTGAAGCTTTCTTT	CASSGSPPSNTEAFF
TRBV28	.	TRBJ2-2	.	TGTGCCAGCAGTCCCCCTTTCGGGAGAAACACCGGGGAGCTGTTTTTT	CASSPPFGRNTGELFF
TRBV6-6	TRBD1	TRBJ1-2	.	TGTGCCAGCAGTCCCCGGACAGGACCGGGGGGCTACACCTTC	CASSPRTGPGGYTF
TRBV11-1	.	TRBJ2-5	.	TGTGCCAGCAGCCACATCAGCCGGGCCAGCAAGGAGACCCAGTACTTC	CASSHISRASKETQYF
TRBV6-1	TRBD1	TRBJ1-2	.	TGTGCCAGCTCATGGGGGACAGGGGACTATGGCTACACCTTC	CASSWGTGDYGYTF
TRBV7-6	TRBD2	TRBJ2-4	.	TGTGCCAGCAGCCCCGGGACTAGCGGGCCCAAAAACATTCAGTACTTC	CASSPGTSGPKNIQYF